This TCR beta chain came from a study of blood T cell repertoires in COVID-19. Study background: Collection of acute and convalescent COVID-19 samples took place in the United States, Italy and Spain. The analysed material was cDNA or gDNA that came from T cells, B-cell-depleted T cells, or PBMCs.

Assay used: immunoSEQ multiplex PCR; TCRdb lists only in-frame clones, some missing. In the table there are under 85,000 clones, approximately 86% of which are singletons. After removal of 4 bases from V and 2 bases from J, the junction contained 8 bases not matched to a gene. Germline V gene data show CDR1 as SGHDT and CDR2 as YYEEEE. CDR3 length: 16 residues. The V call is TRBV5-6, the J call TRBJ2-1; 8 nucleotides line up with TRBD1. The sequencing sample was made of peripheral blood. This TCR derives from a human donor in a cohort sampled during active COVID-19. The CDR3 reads CASSTGQGLAYNEQFF. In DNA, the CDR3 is TGTGCCAGCAGCACAGGACAGGGACTGGCCTACAATGAGCAGTTCTTC. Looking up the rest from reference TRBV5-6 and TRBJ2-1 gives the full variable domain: DAGVTQSPTHLIKTRGQQVTLRCSPKSGHDTVSWYQQALGQGPQFIFQYYEEEERQRGNFPDRFSGHQFPNYSSELNVNALLLGDSALYLCASSTGQGLAYNEQFFGPGTRLTVL.